Sequencing of this TCR beta chain was carried out in a study of blood T cell repertoires in COVID-19. Across the study: Specimens from acute and convalescent COVID-19 originated in the United States, Italy and Spain. PBMCs, B-cell-depleted T cells, or T cells were the source of the cDNA or gDNA that made up the material.

This CDR3 is 16 amino acids long. Germline lookup yields CDR1 SGHRS and CDR2 YFSETQ. V was clipped by 1 base and J by 7 bases; unmatched bases: 7. Authors' methods: Estimates of nucleated cell counts were drawn from the amplification of reference gene primers. Method: immunoSEQ multiplex PCR; TCRdb's copy keeps in-frame clones and lacks some. V and J calls and clone size are given by that table; D and trimming were obtained from the DNA. Of roughly 70,000 clones listed, around 75% were seen once; the top ten hold roughly 21%. The sequenced material came from peripheral blood. The receptor was derived from a man in his 70s with acute or convalescent COVID-19. The V and J genes are TRBV5-1 and TRBJ2-1, with 11 bases lining up with TRBD1. This chain's CDR3 is CASSLFPGQGGNEQFF. Here the CDR3 DNA reads TGCGCCAGCAGCTTGTTTCCGGGACAGGGGGGTAATGAGCAGTTCTTC. Complete variable domain (other parts from reference TRBV5-1 and TRBJ2-1): KAGVTQTPRYLIKTRGQQVTLSCSPISGHRSVSWYQQTPGQGLQFLFEYFSETQRNKGNFPGRFSGRQFSNSRSEMNVSTLELGDSALYLCASSLFPGQGGNEQFFGPGTRLTVL.